These T cell receptor beta chains were read from a single sample in a study of blood T cell repertoires in COVID-19. Profiling relied on immunoSEQ multiplex PCR, and the TCRdb table lists in-frame clones only, not all of them. The table records 150,000 to 200,000 clones, over 80% of them present only once. The source material was PBMCs or T cells enriched from blood (not recorded which). Every receptor here comes from a woman in her 30s who had been exposed to COVID-19. The CDR3 runs from the conserved cysteine through the conserved F or W. Fields, in order: V gene, D gene, clone size, J gene, CDR3 DNA, CDR3 protein. D genes are given only for firm matches. Size is stated for part of the rows, as once, few or many counts, or as a class when the clone is expanded.

>TRBV7-9|NA|NA|TRBJ1-5
TGTGCCAGCAGCTCACCGGAGGGACGTGTAGGCAATCAGCCCCAGCATTTT
CASSSPEGRVGNQPQHF
>TRBV7-2|TRBD1|once|TRBJ2-7
TGTGCCAGCAGCTTAAGGGGACAGAGGAACAACGAGCAGTACTTC
CASSLRGQRNNEQYF
>TRBV2|NA|NA|TRBJ1-2
TGTGCCAGCAGTGAAGGGGGCATGGGAGGCTACACCTTC
CASSEGGMGGYTF
>TRBV15|NA|NA|TRBJ2-6
TGTGCCACCAGCAGAGATTCTGCTGGGGCCAACGTCCTGACTTTC
CATSRDSAGANVLTF
>TRBV30|TRBD1|NA|TRBJ1-2
TGTGCCTGGAGTGGGGCAGGGGGAAGCTATGGCTACACCTTC
CAWSGAGGSYGYTF
>TRBV7-2|TRBD2|NA|TRBJ2-5
TGTGCCAGCAGCCGTAGTCCTAGCGGGGGTGCCGAGACCCAGTACTTC
CASSRSPSGGAETQYF
>TRBV9|TRBD1|NA|TRBJ1-2
TGTGCCAGCAGCGATAGTACCGACGACCAGGGGGCGGTCGATGGCTACACCTTC
CASSDSTDDQGAVDGYTF
>TRBV6-5|TRBD1|NA|TRBJ1-2
TGTGCCAGCAGTTTGCAGGGGGGTGGCTACACCTTC
CASSLQGGGYTF
>TRBV12-2|NA|once|TRBJ1-5
TGTGCAAGTCGCTCCGGACAAGATCATCAGCCCCAGCATTTT
CASRSGQDHQPQHF
>TRBV10-2|NA|NA|TRBJ1-1
TGCGCCAGCAGTGATCCCCAATGGAGCACTGAAGCTTTCTTT
CASSDPQWSTEAFF
>TRBV5-4|TRBD1|NA|TRBJ1-3
TGTGCCAGCAGACCGGGACAGGGTGAAAACACCATATATTTT
CASRPGQGENTIYF
>TRBV11-2|NA|NA|TRBJ2-1
TGTGCCAGCAGCTTCTGGGGCACCTACAATGAGCAGTTCTTC
CASSFWGTYNEQFF
>TRBV11-2|NA|NA|TRBJ1-1
TGTGCCAGCAGCTTAGACTTGAACACTGAAGCTTTCTTT
CASSLDLNTEAFF
>TRBV7-9|TRBD1|NA|TRBJ2-2
TGTGCCAGCAACTTCCGGACAGGGGACACCGGGGAGCTGTTTTTT
CASNFRTGDTGELFF
>TRBV29-1|NA|NA|TRBJ1-2
TGCAGCGTTGAAGTCGGACTGACTTATGGCTACACCTTC
CSVEVGLTYGYTF
>TRBV5-4|TRBD1|NA|TRBJ1-2
TGTGCCAGCTTTCTGGTAGGGGGCGATAACTATGGCTACACCTTC
CASFLVGGDNYGYTF
>TRBV6-5|TRBD1|few|TRBJ2-7
TGTGCCAGCAAGGGACAGAGCCCCTACGAGCAGTACTTC
CASKGQSPYEQYF
>TRBV5-1|NA|NA|TRBJ1-1
TGCGCCAGCAGCTTTTCAAACAGGGCCAACACTGAAGCTTTCTTT
CASSFSNRANTEAFF
>TRBV7-6|NA|once|TRBJ2-1
TGTGCCAGCAGCTTAAGAACAGGGACACCCTACAATGAGCAGTTCTTC
CASSLRTGTPYNEQFF
>TRBV7-9|NA|NA|TRBJ1-4
TGTGCCAGCAGCTTAGGAGGAGGGTCTAATGAAAAACTGTTTTTT
CASSLGGGSNEKLFF
>TRBV5-5|NA|few|TRBJ1-2
TGTGCCAGCAGCTTGACGGACTATGGCTACACCTTC
CASSLTDYGYTF
>TRBV5-6|NA|NA|TRBJ2-1
TGTGCCAGCAGAGGGGTTTCCTACAATGAGCAGTTCTTC
CASRGVSYNEQFF
>TRBV5-1|NA|NA|TRBJ1-4
TGCGCCAGCAGCCAGACAGCAACTAATGAAAAACTGTTTTTT
CASSQTATNEKLFF
>TRBV9|TRBD1|NA|TRBJ1-2
TGTGCCAGCAGCGTACGGATGGACAGGGAAGACTATGGCTACACCTTC
CASSVRMDREDYGYTF
>TRBV6-5|TRBD1|NA|TRBJ1-6
TGTGCCAGCAGGTTCCGGGACAGGGGTAATTCACCCCTCCACTTT
CASRFRDRGNSPLHF
>TRBV27|TRBD1|few|TRBJ2-7
TGTGCCAGCAGTTTTTTGGGACAGGGAGTCGAGCAGTACTTC
CASSFLGQGVEQYF
>TRBV9|NA|NA|TRBJ2-3
TGTGCCAGCAGCACGACAGTTATGCGAGAAGATACGCAGTATTTT
CASSTTVMREDTQYF
>TRBV9|NA|NA|TRBJ2-6
TGTGCCAGCGACATGGCCCCCTCTGGGGCCAACGTCCTGACTTTC
CASDMAPSGANVLTF
>TRBV4-1|NA|NA|TRBJ2-2
TGCGCCAGCAGCCCGACATTGAACACCGGGGAGCTGTTTTTT
CASSPTLNTGELFF
>TRBV27|NA|NA|TRBJ2-7
TGTGCCAGCAGTCTAAGCGGGACACTCTACGAGCAGTACTTC
CASSLSGTLYEQYF
>TRBV27|NA|NA|TRBJ1-5
TGTGCCAGCAGTTTAGGCAGCAATCAGCCCCAGCATTTT
CASSLGSNQPQHF
>TRBV19|NA|once|TRBJ2-7
TGTGCCAGTAGTACTTATACCTACGAGCAGTACTTC
CASSTYTYEQYF
>TRBV7-3|TRBD1|NA|TRBJ2-1
TGTGCCAGCAGTCCCGGGACAGGGGGTTCTAATGAGCAGTTCTTC
CASSPGTGGSNEQFF
>TRBV5-4|NA|NA|TRBJ1-2
TGTGCCAGCAGCCCGACAGTTCTTGATGGCTACACCTTC
CASSPTVLDGYTF
>TRBV4-2|NA|NA|TRBJ2-1
TGTGCCAGCAGCCCCCGAATCGAACGGACTACCCTCTACAATGAGCAGTTCTTC
CASSPRIERTTLYNEQFF
>TRBV6-5|NA|NA|TRBJ2-7
TGTGCCAGCAGTTACTCGGGTACAGCTCCTTACTACGAGCAGTACTTC
CASSYSGTAPYYEQYF
>TRBV10-2|TRBD1|NA|TRBJ1-2
TGCGCCAGCAGTGAATCGGTTGGACAGGGGGCTGTCTATGGCTACACCTTC
CASSESVGQGAVYGYTF